This T cell receptor beta chain was identified during a study of T cells in Graves' hyperthyroidism and ophthalmopathy. RNA transcripts gave rise to amplified TCR beta CDR3 regions. The HTBI primer set served for first-round RT-PCR of the TCR CDR3. TCRdb itself ran the multiplex PCR reads through MiXCR, one entry per CDR3 protein. The top ten hold approximately 15% of the sample, which has over 500,000 distinct CDR3 sequences, 14% seen once. The CDR3 sequence is 16 residues long. V was shortened by 1 base and J by 2 bases, with 12 bases between the two germline ends. CDR1 and CDR2 (germline): SEHNR, FQNEAQ (reference sequence). Newly diagnosed hyperthyroidism, duration under 2 months, in patients aged 18 to 65.

The chain links TRBV7-9 to TRBJ2-1, with D perhaps matching TRBD2 (5 bases). The sequenced sample consisted of blood. The source of this sequence is a woman aged 40-49 years with Graves' hyperthyroidism. As DNA, the CDR3 is TGTGCCAGCAGCTTAGACGTTAGCGCGACCTACAATGAGCAGTTCTTC. Protein: CASSLDVSATYNEQFF.